Following are 20 T cell receptor beta chains from one sample sequenced in a study of HIV-infected patients and healthy controls. About 550 ng RNA was reverse transcribed with alpha and beta constant-region primers. Separate chain-specific third strand synthesis with multiplexing indices produced the alpha and beta libraries. Using its own MiXCR run on the 5' RACE reads, TCRdb lists one record per CDR3 protein. The profile shows approximately 15,000 distinct CDR3 sequences, about 7% of them singletons. The repertoire came from unfractionated whole blood and reflected all unsorted peripheral T cells. Source material: blood. The receptors derive from an adult in good health.

This clonotype came up many times. This rearrangement joins TRBV5-1 to TRBJ2-7, with TRBD1 matching 7 bases. Trimming took 3 bases from V and 2 from J; bases not matched to a gene: 11. The CDR3 loop spans 16 amino acids. Germline CDR1 is SGHRS and CDR2 is YFSETQ. CDR3 bases: TGCGCCAGCAGCTCAAGACAGGGACGTGGGACCTACGAGCAGTACTTC. Protein product: CASSSRQGRGTYEQYF.

In its sample, this clonotype was seen many times. The genes are TRBV10-3 and TRBJ2-1; a possible D gene is TRBD2 (6 bases). Germline assignment: CDR1 ENHRY and CDR2 SYGVKD. The V end lost 6 bases, the J end lost 12 bases, and 12 bases lay between the germline ends. This CDR3 has 11 residues. CDR3 residues: CAIREGSVQFF. The CDR3 DNA sequence: TGTGCCATCAGGGAGGGGTCAGTGCAGTTCTTC.

Judged by abundance, this clonotype is medium-sized (0.01 to 0.1%). The CDR3 sequence is CASSDEDSYNEQFF. CDR3 nucleotide sequence: TGTGCCAGCAGTGACGAGGACTCCTACAATGAGCAGTTCTTC. The chain combines TRBV6-4 with TRBJ2-1; D is ambiguous. Trimming took off 2 bases at V and 0 bases at J, with 5 bases between the two ends. The CDR3 is made up of 14 amino acids. Looked up from germline, CDR1 is MRHNA and CDR2 is SNTAGT.

In its sample, this clonotype is medium-sized (0.01 to 0.1%). The rearrangement joins TRBV11-3 to TRBJ1-2, with D possibly being TRBD1 (5 bases). The germline CDR1 and CDR2 sequences are SGHNT and YENEEA. Trimming pared 5 bases from V and 8 bases from J, leaving 15 bases between. CDR3 length: 13 residues. CDR3 sequence reads: CASSQSGLAGYTF. CDR3 nucleotide sequence: TGTGCCAGCAGCCAGTCAGGGCTGGCGGGCTACACCTTC. The full variable domain, completed using reference TRBV11-3 and TRBJ1-2, is EAGVVQSPRYKIIEKKQPVAFWCNPISGHNTLYWYLQNLGQGPELLIRYENEEAVDDSQLPKDRFSAERLKGVDSTLKIQPAELGDSAVYLCASSQSGLAGYTFGSGTRLTVV.

In its sample, this clonotype was seen many times. The rearrangement joins TRBV12-3 or TRBV12-4 to TRBJ1-5, with D perhaps matching TRBD1 (5 bases). The CDR3 covers 15 residues. The V gene lost 6 bases and the J gene lost 6 bases, with 18 bases spanning the gap. The DNA of the CDR3 is TGTGCCAGCAGCTCGACAGTAAACATGACTCAGCCCCAGCATTTT. Translating it yields CASSSTVNMTQPQHF.

This clonotype was seen many times. V and J are TRBV15 and TRBJ2-2, with D perhaps TRBD2 (6 bases). The CDR3 length is 11 residues. Germline loops: CDR1 LNHNV, CDR2 YYDKDF (reference sequence). Trimming took 8 bases from V and 5 from J, leaving 6 bases between them. In DNA form, the CDR3 reads TGTGCCACCGGGGGGACCGGGGAGCTGTTTTTT. Its translation: CATGGTGELFF.

This clonotype was found many times. As DNA, the CDR3 is TGTGCCAGCTCAGTAAGTTACAGGGAAAACACTGAAGCTTTCTTT. Protein: CASSVSYRENTEAFF. The chain uses TRBV18 and TRBJ1-1, with D possibly being TRBD1 (6 bases). Trimming stripped 5 bases from V and 2 bases from J, with 15 bases between. The CDR3 totals 15 residues. Looked up from germline, CDR1 is KGHSH and CDR2 is LQKENI.

In its sample, this clonotype is medium-sized. This sequence joins TRBV7-2 and TRBJ2-5; D unclear. Germline CDR1 SGHTA, CDR2 FQGNSA. The CDR3 runs 16 residues. The V end was cut by 0 bases, the J end by 5 bases, with 16 bases between. The CDR3 DNA follows: TGTGCCAGCAGCTTAGCAGGGTCTGGGAAGGATGAGACCCAGTACTTC. It specifies CASSLAGSGKDETQYF.

This clonotype was observed at least ten times. The chain links TRBV12-3 or TRBV12-4 to TRBJ1-1, with 9 positions matching TRBD1. The CDR3 runs to 15 residues. V lost 6 bases to trimming and J lost 0 bases; unmatched junction nucleotides: 5. The CDR3 DNA follows: TGTGCCAGCAGCCATGGACAGGGGCTGAACACTGAAGCTTTCTTT. Translated: CASSHGQGLNTEAFF.

The table lists this clonotype with a few counts. The chain joins TRBV19 to TRBJ2-1; 9 bases align to TRBD1. V shed 6 bases, J shed 0 bases, and the junction held 3 bases outside the gene matches. The CDR3 loop spans 15 amino acids. Germline lookup yields CDR1 LNHDA and CDR2 SQIVND (reference sequence). Here the CDR3 reads CASSQTGGSYNEQFF. The CDR3 region has the DNA TGTGCCAGTAGCCAGACAGGGGGCTCCTACAATGAGCAGTTCTTC.

This clonotype was seen repeatedly, ten times or more. This chain uses TRBV11-2 with TRBJ2-3, with D perhaps given as TRBD1 or TRBD2 (6 bases each). Germline V gene sequence: CDR1 SGHAT, CDR2 FQNNGV. There are 15 residues in the CDR3. The V end was cut by 5 bases, the J end by 1 base, with 13 bases between. The CDR3 loop reads CASSLTRGRTDTQYF. The CDR3 region has the DNA TGTGCCAGCAGCCTCACTCGGGGGCGCACAGATACGCAGTATTTT. The full variable domain, with the rest looked up from reference TRBV11-2 and TRBJ2-3, is EAGVAQSPRYKIIEKRQSVAFWCNPISGHATLYWYQQILGQGPKLLIQFQNNGVVDDSQLPKDRFSAERLKGVDSTLKIQPAKLEDSAVYLCASSLTRGRTDTQYFGPGTRLTVL.

The table lists this clonotype with many counts. The chain links TRBV7-9 to TRBJ2-2; no clear D gene. The germline gives CDR1 SEHNR, CDR2 FQNEAQ (reference sequence). The CDR3 length is 15 residues. The V gene lost 3 bases and the J gene lost 0 bases, with 8 bases spanning the gap. The CDR3 DNA is TGTGCCAGCAGCTTGTCTGCTACGAACACCGGGGAGCTGTTTTTT. Protein: CASSLSATNTGELFF.

A note on this clonotype: Given a much more abundant clone one base away, this may be a read error. This sequence joins TRBV12-3 or TRBV12-4 and TRBJ2-3; TRBD2 agrees at 8 bases. The CDR3 is 13 amino acids. CDR3 region: CATKAGAADTHYF. The CDR3 nucleotides read TGTGCCACCAAAGCGGGGGCGGCAGATACGCATTATTTT.

This clonotype was picked up many times. This rearrangement joins TRBV20-1 to TRBJ2-2; no definite D call. Germline loops: CDR1 DFQATT, CDR2 SNEGSKA (reference sequence). Trimming shortened V by 5 bases and J by 4 bases, and 5 bases separated the two germline ends. CDR3 length: 11 amino acids. This CDR3 is CSALRTGELFF. The DNA for the CDR3 is TGCAGTGCTCTCCGCACCGGGGAGCTGTTTTTT.

This clonotype was recorded at least ten times. The J gene is TRBJ2-1, the V gene TRBV4-3; 9 nucleotides line up with TRBD2. Germline V gene sequence: CDR1 LGHNA, CDR2 YSLEER. J lost 6 bases, V lost 6 bases, and 6 bases had no gene match. CDR3 length: 14 residues. Here the CDR3 DNA reads TGCGCCAGCAGTCCGGGCGGGAGGGCCAATGAGCAGTTCTTC. Amino acid sequence: CASSPGGRANEQFF.

This clonotype came up a few times. The chain is built from TRBV12-3 or TRBV12-4 and TRBJ1-2, with 8 bases fitting TRBD1. CDR3 length: 14 amino acids. V lost 5 bases to trimming and J lost 5 bases; unmatched junction nucleotides: 7. The CDR3 nucleotides are TGTGCCAGCAGTCGAGCAGGGGGCGATTATGGCTACACCTTC. It specifies CASSRAGGDYGYTF.

This clonotype was observed at least ten times. CDR3 amino acids: CASSPGQMYSNQPQHF. The CDR3 DNA is TGTGCCAGCAGTCCAGGACAGATGTATAGCAATCAGCCCCAGCATTTT. The chain is built from TRBV28 and TRBJ1-5; perhaps TRBD1 as D (6 bases). Per the germline V gene, CDR1 is MDHEN and CDR2 is SYDVKM. V lost 5 bases and J 0 bases, leaving 14 bases between the germline ends. The CDR3 is made up of 16 amino acids.

This clonotype was observed many times. As DNA, the CDR3 is TGTGCCTGGAGTGCCGGCTTTGATACGCAGTATTTT. Translation gives CAWSAGFDTQYF. The chain recombines TRBV30 with TRBJ2-3; D remains unclear. V shed 1 base and J shed 6 bases, with 8 bases lying between them. From germline, CDR1 is GTSNPN and CDR2 SVGIG (reference sequence). The CDR3 loop spans 12 amino acids.

In its sample, this clonotype is medium-sized. V and J are TRBV6-6 and TRBJ2-1; D call uncertain. The germline V and J ends were trimmed by 0 bases and 8 bases, with 11 bases remaining between them. This CDR3 has 14 amino acids. CDR1 and CDR2 (germline): MNHNY, SVGAGI (reference sequence). The DNA for the CDR3 is TGTGCCAGCAGTTACTCCGGAGATCCGTATGAGCAGTTCTTC. It translates to CASSYSGDPYEQFF.

In this sample, this clonotype is medium-sized. J is TRBJ2-5 and V is TRBV20-1; tentative D call: TRBD1 (7 bases). V lost 1 base, J lost 3 bases, and 9 bases lay in between. The CDR3 is made up of 13 amino acids. In germline, CDR1 is DFQATT, CDR2 SNEGSKA (reference sequence). The CDR3 reads CSARVRGEETQYF. The CDR3 nucleotides are TGCAGTGCTAGAGTCAGGGGGGAAGAGACCCAGTACTTC.